This T cell receptor beta chain was recovered during a study of blood T cell repertoires in COVID-19. Germline-derived CDR1 and CDR2 are LGHDT and YNNKEL (reference sequence). The CDR3 totals 14 residues. V trimming: 3 bases; J trimming: 3 bases; junction bases outside the gene matches: 3. In this sample, this clone turned up a few times. Profiling relied on immunoSEQ multiplex PCR, and the TCRdb table lists in-frame clones only, not all of them. The sample contains over 150,000 clones, around 80% of which appear only once. The specimen was peripheral blood. The sequence derives from a woman between 65 and 79 years old who had recovered from COVID-19. The gene calls are TRBV3-1 (or the pseudogene TRBV3-2) and TRBJ1-2; 8 nucleotides align to TRBD1. DNA of the CDR3: TGTGCCAGCAGCCAGCGGACAGGGTACTATGGCTACACCTTC. Protein: CASSQRTGYYGYTF.